Presented here are 6 T cell receptor beta chains from one specimen sequenced in a study of blood T cell repertoires in COVID-19. Here immunoSEQ multiplex PCR was the method, and the copy in TCRdb shows in-frame clones only, minus some. This sample has about 160,000 clones, with around 84% found just once. Material: peripheral blood. Receptors were obtained from a woman in her 50s with COVID-19, enrolled during active disease.

In this sample, this clone turned up once. This chain's CDR3 is CASSLGQANYEQYF. The CDR3 DNA reads as TGTGCCAGCAGCTTAGGCCAAGCAAACTACGAGCAGTACTTC. J is TRBJ2-7 and V is TRBV11-2; no reliable D call. The CDR3 loop spans 14 amino acids. Germline V gene lookup returns CDR1 SGHAT and CDR2 FQNNGV. V was cut by 1 base and J by 3 bases, with 10 bases left in between.

The chain carries TRBV5-7 and TRBJ2-2, with 7 bases identical to TRBD2. TRBV5-7 is identified as an open reading frame with a role that is uncertain. CDR3 size: 12 residues. Trimming took 4 bases from V and 7 from J; bases not matched to a gene: 1. Written as DNA, the CDR3 is TGTGCCAGCAGCCCGGGAGGCGGGGAGCTGTTTTTT. This sequence encodes CASSPGGGELFF.

The chain employs TRBV4-2 and TRBJ1-5; TRBD1 matches at 11 bases. This CDR3 is 15 amino acids long. With 4 bases clipped from V and 3 bases from J, the junction kept 2 bases outside the gene matches. Germline V gives CDR1 LGHNA, CDR2 YNFKEQ. The CDR3 DNA reads as TGTGCCAGCAGCCGGGGACAGGGGGACAATCAGCCCCAGCATTTT. Protein sequence: CASSRGQGDNQPQHF.

V usage is TRBV28 and J usage is TRBJ2-7, with D perhaps matching TRBD1 (5 bases). This CDR3 contains 16 residues. From germline, CDR1 is MDHEN and CDR2 SYDVKM. With 4 bases removed from V and 1 base from J, the gap between germline ends came to 17 bases. The CDR3 reads CASSSPDKGLSYEQYF. DNA of the CDR3: TGTGCCAGCAGTTCCCCGGACAAGGGCCTATCCTACGAGCAGTACTTC. The whole variable domain, remainder taken from reference TRBV28 and TRBJ2-7, is DVKVTQSSRYLVKRTGEKVFLECVQDMDHENMFWYRQDPGLGLRLIYFSYDVKMKEKGDIPEGYSVSREKKERFSLILESASTNQTSMYLCASSSPDKGLSYEQYFGPGTRLTVT.

The rearrangement links TRBV27 to TRBJ2-2, with D possibly matching TRBD2 (6 bases). Trimming removed 6 bases at V and 6 bases at J, with 11 bases between. The germline gives CDR1 MNHEY, CDR2 SMNVEV (reference sequence). The CDR3 extends over 13 amino acids. The CDR3 DNA sequence: TGTGCCAGCAGAATCCCGGGGGCCGGGGAGCTGTTTTTT. Its protein product is CASRIPGAGELFF.

This clone appeared a few times. The same CDR3 arises from other DNA sequences in this sample as well. This chain joins TRBV2 and TRBJ2-3; D not certain. V lost 3 bases, J lost 0 bases, and 4 bases lay in between. CDR3 length: 13 residues. Germline-derived CDR1 and CDR2 are SNHLY and FYNNEI. This CDR3 is CASSEGSTDTQYF. CDR3 sequence (DNA): TGTGCCAGCAGTGAGGGCAGCACAGATACGCAGTATTTT.